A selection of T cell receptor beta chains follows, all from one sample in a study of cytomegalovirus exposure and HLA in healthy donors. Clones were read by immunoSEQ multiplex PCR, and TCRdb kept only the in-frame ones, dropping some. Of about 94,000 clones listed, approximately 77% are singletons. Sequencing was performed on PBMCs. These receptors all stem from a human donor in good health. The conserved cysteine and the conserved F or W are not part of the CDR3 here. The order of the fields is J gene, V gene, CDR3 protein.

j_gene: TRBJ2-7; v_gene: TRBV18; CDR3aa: ASSPRGGYEQY
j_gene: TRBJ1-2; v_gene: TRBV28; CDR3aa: ASSLLGGGYT
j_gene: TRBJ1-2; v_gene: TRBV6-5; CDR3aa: ASSYGADYGYT
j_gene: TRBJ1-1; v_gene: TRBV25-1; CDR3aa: ASSGQGNTEAF
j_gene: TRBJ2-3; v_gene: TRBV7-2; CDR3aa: ASSTRTGGSDTQY
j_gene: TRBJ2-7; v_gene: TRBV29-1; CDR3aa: SVEGVLGYEQY
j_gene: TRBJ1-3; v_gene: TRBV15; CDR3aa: ATSRVTGRGNTIY
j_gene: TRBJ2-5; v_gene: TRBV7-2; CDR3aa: ASSLWQGWGQETQY
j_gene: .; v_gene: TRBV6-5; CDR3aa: ASSYGGMEGTYEQY
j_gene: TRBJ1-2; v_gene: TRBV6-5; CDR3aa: ASREDGRKNYGYT
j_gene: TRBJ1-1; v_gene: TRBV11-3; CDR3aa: ASSLDRMNTEAF
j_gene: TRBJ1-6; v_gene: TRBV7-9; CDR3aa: ASSRDSLLLH
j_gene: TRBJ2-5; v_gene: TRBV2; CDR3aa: ASIPGSSETQY
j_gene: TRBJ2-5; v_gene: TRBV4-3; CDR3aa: ASSQGARDQETQY
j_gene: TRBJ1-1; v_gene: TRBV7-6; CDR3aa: ASSLARDRGFKAF
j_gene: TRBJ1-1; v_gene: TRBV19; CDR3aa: ARMTPLDTEAF
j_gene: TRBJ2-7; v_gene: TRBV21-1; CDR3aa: ASRGGGAGGPGEQY
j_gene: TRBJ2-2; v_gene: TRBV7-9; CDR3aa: ASGRNTGELF
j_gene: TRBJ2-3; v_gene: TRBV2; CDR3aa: ASSERQGADTQY
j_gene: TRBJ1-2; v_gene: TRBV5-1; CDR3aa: ASSLADNYGYT
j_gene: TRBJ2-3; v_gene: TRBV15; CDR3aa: ATSREREGGTDTQY
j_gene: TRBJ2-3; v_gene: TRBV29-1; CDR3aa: SVGIGHRDTQY
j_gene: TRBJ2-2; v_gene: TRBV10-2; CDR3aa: ASTAVANTGELF
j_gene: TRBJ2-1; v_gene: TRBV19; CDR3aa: ASSTISGLNNEQF
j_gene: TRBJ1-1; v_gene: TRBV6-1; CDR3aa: ASSQTGNTEAF
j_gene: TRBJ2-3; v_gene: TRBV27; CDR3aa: ASSLWRTGEGSDTQY
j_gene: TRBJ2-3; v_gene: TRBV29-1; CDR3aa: SVKTGTTGTDTQY
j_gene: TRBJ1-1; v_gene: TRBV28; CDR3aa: ASSSAGTYTEAF
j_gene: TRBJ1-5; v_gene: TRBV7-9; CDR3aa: ASSLGQGNQPQH
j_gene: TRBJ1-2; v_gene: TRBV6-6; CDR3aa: ASSYVVGAWGGYT